These T cell receptor beta chains were read from a single sample in a study of radiation and T cells in renal cell carcinoma. TCRdb's table, derived via immunoSEQ multiplex PCR, lists solely in-frame clones and lacks some. This table has approximately 86,000 clones, over 80% appearing once. The sample consisted of blood, taken from a patient whose treatment included radiotherapy and nephrectomy. The receptors derive from a man aged 50 or older with renal cell carcinoma. The CDR3 runs from the conserved cysteine through the conserved F or W. A D gene is named only where the DNA matches it firmly. The listing skips clone size in some rows; elsewhere it reads once, few, many or a size class.

>.|.|TRBJ2-3|TRBV5-1
TGCGCCAGCAGCTTGGTACCGGGGACAGATACGCAGTATTTT
CASSLVPGTDTQYF
>.|TRBD1|TRBJ2-3|TRBV28
TGTGCCTGCACGGGGGACAGGGGGTGGGCTAGCACAGATACGCAGTATTTT
CACTGDRGWASTDTQYF
>once|TRBD1|TRBJ1-1|TRBV2
TGTGCCAGCGGGGGACAGGGGTACACTGAAGCTTTCTTT
CASGGQGYTEAFF
>.|.|TRBJ2-4|TRBV19
TGTGCCAGTAGTCCGACAGCCAAAAACATTCAGTACTTC
CASSPTAKNIQYF
>.|TRBD1|TRBJ1-2|TRBV6-4
TGTGCCAGCAGTGACCGGGCAGGGGGCGACTATGGCTACACCTTC
CASSDRAGGDYGYTF
>.|.|TRBJ1-5|TRBV19
TGTGCCAGTAGTATAGATCGGGGGCATCAGCCCCAGCATTTT
CASSIDRGHQPQHF
>.|TRBD2|TRBJ2-5|TRBV7-2
TGTGCCAGCAGCAAGAAATTGGGACTAGCAGGAGAGACCCAGTACTTC
CASSKKLGLAGETQYF
>.|TRBD2|TRBJ2-2|TRBV7-9
TGTGCCAGCAGCTTAAGACTAGCGGGAGAAGGGGAGCTGTTTTTT
CASSLRLAGEGELFF
>.|.|TRBJ2-5|TRBV15
TGTGCCACCGCTGGGGGGAGATCAGAGACCCAGTACTTC
CATAGGRSETQYF
>.|.|TRBJ1-5|TRBV15
TGTGCCACCAAATACCCCCCTAGCAATCAGCCCCAGCATTTT
CATKYPPSNQPQHF
>.|TRBD2|TRBJ2-3|TRBV4-2
TGTGCCAGCAGCCAAGTAGGACTAGCGGTTAACACAGATACGCAGTATTTT
CASSQVGLAVNTDTQYF
>.|TRBD1|TRBJ2-7|TRBV5-6
TGTGCCAGCAGCACCGGACAGGGCGCCTACGAGCAGTACTTC
CASSTGQGAYEQYF
>.|.|TRBJ2-1|TRBV29-1
TGCAGCGTTGACGCGGGACGGGGTGAGCAGTTCTTC
CSVDAGRGEQFF
>.|TRBD2|TRBJ2-3|TRBV10-3
TGTGCCATCAGCGCCCTAGCGGGAAACACAGATACGCAGTATTTT
CAISALAGNTDTQYF
>.|TRBD1|TRBJ1-3|TRBV29-1
TGCAGCGTTGAATTAGGGGGCCGAGGGGGCAACTCTGGAAACACCATATATTTT
CSVELGGRGGNSGNTIYF
>.|.|TRBJ2-2|TRBV7-6
TGTGCCAGCAGCTCCTCAGGGGGGATCACCGGGGAGCTGTTTTTT
CASSSSGGITGELFF
>.|TRBD2|TRBJ2-3|TRBV4-2
TGTGCCAGCAGCCAAGATATGGCGGGGGAGGCAGATACGCAGTATTTT
CASSQDMAGEADTQYF
>.|.|TRBJ2-7|TRBV7-2
TGTGCCAGCAGCTATGATTTCAGTGGGCGGGAGCAGTACTTC
CASSYDFSGREQYF
>.|TRBD1|TRBJ1-2|TRBV9
TGTGCCAGCAGCGCGTCCCGGGACAGGGTGGGCTACACCTTC
CASSASRDRVGYTF
>.|TRBD1|TRBJ2-1|TRBV27
TGTGCCAGCAGTCAACGGGACAGGGGAAATGAGCAGTTCTTC
CASSQRDRGNEQFF
>once|.|TRBJ2-7|TRBV27
TGTGCCAGCAGCCTAGAACAGGGCTCCTACGAGCAGTACTTC
CASSLEQGSYEQYF
>.|TRBD1|TRBJ1-1|TRBV11-2
TGTGCCAGCAGCCTTGGACAGGGTGAAGCTTTCTTT
CASSLGQGEAFF
>.|.|TRBJ2-2|TRBV5-1
TGCGCCAGCAGCTTGGCAGATAGTGCAACAGGGTTTTTTCCCGGGGAGCTGTTTTTT
CASSLADSATGFFPGELFF
>.|.|TRBJ2-1|TRBV7-9
TGTGCCAGCAGCCCGGAACTAGCTTACAATGAGCAGTTCTTC
CASSPELAYNEQFF
>.|.|TRBJ2-5|TRBV28
TGTGCCAGCAGTTTATTACAGAGACAAGAGACCCAGTACTTC
CASSLLQRQETQYF
>.|.|TRBJ2-3|TRBV5-1
TGCGCCAGCAGCTTGGGGGGGTATACGGGAGATACGCAGTATTTT
CASSLGGYTGDTQYF
>.|TRBD1|TRBJ2-5|TRBV7-6
TGTGCCAGCAGCAGGGGGCGACAAGAGACCCAGTACTTC
CASSRGRQETQYF
>.|.|TRBJ1-5|TRBV19
TGTGCCAGTAGTACACCCATCGGGCCCGAGATCCGGCCCCAGCATTTT
CASSTPIGPEIRPQHF
>.|.|TRBJ2-1|TRBV30
TGTGCCTGGAGTCGGCCCCCGGGCATCGATGAGCAGTTCTTC
CAWSRPPGIDEQFF
>.|.|TRBJ1-5|TRBV29-1
TGCAGCGAAGACCGGGACTACATCGGTCAGCCCCAGCATTTT
CSEDRDYIGQPQHF
>.|TRBD2|TRBJ2-7|TRBV5-6
TGTGCCAGCAGCTCAACCGGGACTAGCGGGCGCACCTACGAGCAGTACTTC
CASSSTGTSGRTYEQYF
>.|.|TRBJ1-4|TRBV18
TGTGCCAGCTCACCACAGGAAGCCCCCGGACCTAAAAATGAAAAACTGTTTTTT
CASSPQEAPGPKNEKLFF
>.|.|TRBJ2-7|TRBV7-9
TGTGCCAGCAGCTTAGGCAAGGGTGGGTCCTACGAGCAGTACTTC
CASSLGKGGSYEQYF
>.|.|TRBJ1-2|TRBV5-1
TGCGCCAGCAGCTGGGGACAAAACTATGGCTACACCTTC
CASSWGQNYGYTF
>.|.|TRBJ1-5|TRBV9
TGTGCCAGCAGCCCACTTTCGAGGGGGAATCAGCCCCAGCATTTT
CASSPLSRGNQPQHF
>few|TRBD1|TRBJ1-5|TRBV6-1
TGTGCCAGCAGTGCCGACGGGACAGGGCTTTATAGCAATCAGCCCCAGCATTTT
CASSADGTGLYSNQPQHF
>.|.|TRBJ2-7|TRBV10-3
TGTGCCATCAGGGGAACAGCGGCCACCTACGAGCAGTACTTC
CAIRGTAATYEQYF
>.|.|TRBJ2-1|TRBV5-6
TGTGCCAGCACCTTGAGCGGGCGGATCTACAATGAGCAGTTCTTC
CASTLSGRIYNEQFF
>.|.|TRBJ2-1|TRBV10-3
TGTGCCATCGGGAGTAGGGGCGACAATGAGCAGTTCTTC
CAIGSRGDNEQFF
>.|.|TRBJ2-2|TRBV9
TGTGCCAGCAGCGTAGCGGCTGAAACCGGGGAGCTGTTTTTT
CASSVAAETGELFF
>few|.|TRBJ1-2|TRBV30
TGTGCCTGGAGTGGGACTCGGGAGCAGGTCTATGGCTACACCTTC
CAWSGTREQVYGYTF
>few|TRBD1|TRBJ1-5|TRBV6-6
TGTGCCAGCAGGAAAGGACAGGGAGGTCAGCCCCAGCATTTT
CASRKGQGGQPQHF
>once|TRBD2|TRBJ2-5|TRBV7-3
TGTGCCAGCAGCTTAGTCGCCAGTACTAGCGGAGGGGGACAAGAGACCCAGTACTTC
CASSLVASTSGGGQETQYF
>.|.|TRBJ1-1|TRBV5-1
TGCGCCAGCAGCTTAGCCCCTCTAGGACGGGATATTGAAGCTTTCTTT
CASSLAPLGRDIEAFF
>.|.|TRBJ1-3|TRBV2
TGTGCCAGCAGTGATTTGACAGGATCTAGCTCTGGAAACACCATATATTTT
CASSDLTGSSSGNTIYF
>.|.|TRBJ1-2|TRBV5-4
TGTGCCAGCAGCTTGGTACAGGGACGGGATGGCTACACCTTC
CASSLVQGRDGYTF
>few|.|TRBJ1-6|TRBV7-2
TGTGCCAGCAGCTTCGGGGAACGGACAAATTCACCCCTCCACTTT
CASSFGERTNSPLHF